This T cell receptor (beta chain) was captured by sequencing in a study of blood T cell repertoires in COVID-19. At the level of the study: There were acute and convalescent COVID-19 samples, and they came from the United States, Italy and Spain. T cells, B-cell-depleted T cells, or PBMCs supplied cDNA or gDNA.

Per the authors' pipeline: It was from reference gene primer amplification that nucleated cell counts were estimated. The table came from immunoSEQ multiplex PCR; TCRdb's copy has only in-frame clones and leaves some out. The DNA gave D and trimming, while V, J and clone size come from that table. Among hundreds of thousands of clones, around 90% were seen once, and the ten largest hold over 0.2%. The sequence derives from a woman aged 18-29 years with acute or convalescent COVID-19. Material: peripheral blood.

The CDR3 protein is CASRFGRGQGLNYEQYF. For the CDR3, the DNA is TGTGCCAGCAGGTTCGGCCGGGGACAGGGTTTGAACTACGAGCAGTACTTC. The gene calls are TRBV11-2 and TRBJ2-7; 9 nucleotides align to TRBD1. CDR1 and CDR2 from the germline V gene are SGHAT and FQNNGV. Germline trimming cut 6 bases from V and 3 bases from J; bases unmatched to any gene: 15. The CDR3 covers 17 residues.